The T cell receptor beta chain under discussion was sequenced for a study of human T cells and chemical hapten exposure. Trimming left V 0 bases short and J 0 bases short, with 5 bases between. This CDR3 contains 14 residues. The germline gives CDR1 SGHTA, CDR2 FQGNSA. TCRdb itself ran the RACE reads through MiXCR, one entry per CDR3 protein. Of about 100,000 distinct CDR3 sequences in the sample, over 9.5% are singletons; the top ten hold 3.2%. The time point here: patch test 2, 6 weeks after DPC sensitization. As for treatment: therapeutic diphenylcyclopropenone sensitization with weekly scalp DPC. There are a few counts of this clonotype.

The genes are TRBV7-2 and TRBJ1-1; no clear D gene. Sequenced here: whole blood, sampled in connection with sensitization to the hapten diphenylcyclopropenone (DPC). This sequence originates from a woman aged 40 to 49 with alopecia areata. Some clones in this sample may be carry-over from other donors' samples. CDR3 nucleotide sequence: TGTGCCAGCAGCTTAGCCCCCATGAACACTGAAGCTTTCTTT. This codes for CASSLAPMNTEAFF.